These 20 T cell receptor beta chains were all obtained from the same sample, sequenced in a study of T-cell memory formation after mild COVID-19 (dated by TCRdb to 2020 to 2022). Receptor libraries were prepared by 5' RACE. The reads were generated on an Illumina NovaSeq 6000. Starting from the raw public reads, TCRdb applied fastp trimming at Q25, assembled clones with MiXCR and retained in-frame beta chains. Rows merge per CDR3 protein into single entries with the most common DNA and genes. This sample gives around 500,000 distinct CDR3 sequences in total; 15% to 20% of them show up just once. 9% to 15% of the sample rests with the top ten. The sequenced sample consisted of PBMCs or a T cell subset sorted from them (not recorded which). The receptor source for this set is an adult woman who had mild COVID-19 (a few samples of this study predate the infection). The sample titles of this study are shuffled in the database, so cell type and time point are left out; the donor was told from shared clones.

The chain uses TRBV7-9 and TRBJ1-1, with a weak D call TRBD1 (5 bases). In germline, CDR1 is SEHNR, CDR2 FQNEAQ (reference sequence). The CDR3 runs to 16 residues. The V gene lost 4 bases and the J gene lost 1 base, with 16 bases spanning the gap. CDR3 amino acids: CASSYGTTAENTEAFF. CDR3 sequence (DNA): TGTGCCAGCAGCTATGGGACGACAGCCGAGAACACTGAAGCTTTCTTT.

The chain couples TRBV20-1 to TRBJ1-2, with D possibly matching TRBD1 (5 bases). Germline V gene data show CDR1 as DFQATT and CDR2 as SNEGSKA (reference sequence). CDR3 size: 12 residues. V lost 4 bases and J lost 4, with 10 bases in between. The CDR3 DNA follows: TGCAGTGCTACACGGGACGGCTATGGCTACACCTTC. It is translated as CSATRDGYGYTF.

In its sample, this clonotype was seen a few times. The rearrangement uses TRBV12-3 or TRBV12-4 and TRBJ1-5, with D unresolved. The germline V and J ends were trimmed by 5 bases and 9 bases, with 8 bases remaining between them. This CDR3 region has 11 residues. CDR3 in DNA: TGTGCCAGCAGTCCCGGAGGGCCCCAGCATTTT. Encoded protein: CASSPGGPQHF.

The chain is built from TRBV7-2 and TRBJ2-1, with 9 bases matching TRBD1. Germline V gives CDR1 SGHTA, CDR2 FQGNSA. The trim removed 8 bases at V and 0 bases at J, leaving 11 bases unmatched. The CDR3 is 17 amino acids. CDR3 sequence reads: CASSYVDRGYSYNEQFF. The CDR3, as DNA: TGTGCCAGCTCCTACGTAGACAGGGGGTACTCCTACAATGAGCAGTTCTTC.

There are a few counts of this clonotype. This sequence joins TRBV28 and TRBJ1-6, with D hard to call. Germline V gene data show CDR1 as MDHEN and CDR2 as SYDVKM. This CDR3 contains 14 residues. V was shortened by 4 bases and J by 3 bases, with 7 bases between the two germline ends. CDR3: CASSSSFYNSPLHF. CDR3 sequence (DNA): TGTGCCAGCAGTTCCTCTTTCTATAATTCACCCCTCCACTTT.

In its sample, this clonotype was seen a few times. V gene TRBV7-6 combines with J gene TRBJ1-1; D might be TRBD1 (6 bases). The CDR3 is 15 amino acids. Trimming shortened V by 6 bases and J by 2 bases, and 16 bases separated the two germline ends. Germline CDR1 SGHVS, CDR2 FNYEAQ. CDR3 sequence: CASSRTGTPNTEAFF. The CDR3 nucleotides read TGTGCCAGCAGTAGAACCGGGACACCTAACACTGAAGCTTTCTTT.

This clonotype has only a few counts. The V call is TRBV7-9, the J call TRBJ2-1; TRBD2 aligns across 12 bases. Germline values: CDR1 SEHNR, CDR2 FQNEAQ (reference sequence). This CDR3 region has 21 residues. V trimming: 4 bases; J trimming: 4 bases; junction bases outside the gene matches: 20. This chain's CDR3 is CASSSSYLGLAGSIPYNEQFF. The CDR3 nucleotides read TGTGCCAGCAGCTCGTCTTACTTAGGACTAGCGGGATCTATACCATACAATGAGCAGTTCTTC.

The V gene is TRBV27, the J gene TRBJ2-7; possibly TRBD2 for D (6 bases). The V end lost 7 bases, the J end lost 3 bases, and 25 bases lay between the germline ends. CDR1 and CDR2 from the germline V gene are MNHEY and SMNVEV (reference sequence). The CDR3 contains 17 residues. CDR3 in amino acids: CASTLRGLSGALYEQYF. The DNA for the CDR3 is TGTGCCAGCACCCTTCGGGGGTTAAGCGGAGCCCTCTACGAGCAGTACTTC.

This CDR3 is CASSLSASVEQYF. The CDR3 region has the DNA TGCGCCAGCAGCTTGTCCGCCAGCGTCGAGCAGTACTTC. This chain uses TRBV5-1 with TRBJ2-7; D uncertain. Per the germline V gene, CDR1 is SGHRS and CDR2 is YFSETQ. The V end lost 1 base, the J end lost 6 bases, and 11 bases lay between the germline ends. There are 13 residues in the CDR3.

This sequence joins TRBV20-1 and TRBJ1-5, with D hard to call. The CDR3 contains 14 residues. V gave up 1 base and J gave up 1 base, with 8 bases separating them. Looked up from germline, CDR1 is DFQATT and CDR2 is SNEGSKA (reference sequence). The CDR3 sequence: CSARGGRSNQPQHF. For the CDR3, the DNA is TGCAGTGCTAGAGGGGGTAGGAGCAATCAGCCCCAGCATTTT.

The CDR3 spells CASSVGTGGDQPQHF. In DNA, the CDR3 is TGTGCCAGCAGCGTGGGAACAGGGGGGGATCAGCCCCAGCATTTT. The chain links TRBV9 to TRBJ1-5; 8 nucleotides align to TRBD1. Germline V gene lookup returns CDR1 SGDLS and CDR2 YYNGEE. With V trimmed by 2 bases and J by 5 bases, 6 bases remained unmatched. The CDR3 sequence is 15 residues long.

This clonotype came up a few times. The chain recombines TRBV24-1 with TRBJ2-4; D not certain. CDR3 length equals 11 residues. Trimming left V 6 bases short and J 6 bases short, with 5 bases between. Germline CDR1 and CDR2: KGHDR and SFDVKD. The DNA of the CDR3 is TGTGCCACCAGTAGTGGAAACATTCAGTACTTC. Protein: CATSSGNIQYF.

The rearrangement joins TRBV24-1 to TRBJ2-2; TRBD2 might be the D (6 bases). This CDR3 contains 14 residues. CDR1 is KGHDR and CDR2 is SFDVKD in the germline V gene. Trimming shortened V by 7 bases and J by 3 bases, and 11 bases separated the two germline ends. The chain's CDR3 is CATRDYRDTGELFF. The CDR3 DNA is TGTGCCACCAGGGACTATCGGGACACCGGGGAGCTGTTTTTT.

This clonotype was observed a handful of times. The chain employs TRBV7-6 and TRBJ2-7; D uncertain. CDR3 length: 15 residues. Germline V gene sequence: CDR1 SGHVS, CDR2 FNYEAQ. With 2 bases removed from V and 3 bases from J, the gap between germline ends came to 14 bases. CDR3 amino acids: CASSLRLIGFYEQYF. The DNA of the CDR3 is TGTGCCAGCAGCTTAAGATTAATAGGGTTCTACGAGCAGTACTTC.

This clonotype was detected only a few times. The V gene is TRBV12-3 or TRBV12-4, the J gene TRBJ1-1, with D possibly matching TRBD1 (5 bases). The CDR3 consists of 13 residues. The V and J ends lost 4 bases and 7 bases respectively, with 13 bases between them. The CDR3 DNA follows: TGTGCCAGCAGTTCCCTAGGGGCCCTTGAAGCTTTCTTT. The encoded protein is CASSSLGALEAFF.

There are a few counts of this clonotype. CDR3 residues: CASSLQGMNQPQHF. CDR3 bases: TGTGCCAGCAGCCTACAGGGGATGAATCAGCCCCAGCATTTT. The chain carries TRBV7-8 and TRBJ1-5; 7 nucleotides match TRBD1. Trimming took 5 bases from V and 4 from J; bases not matched to a gene: 5. The CDR3 totals 14 residues. Germline assignment: CDR1 SGHVS and CDR2 FQNEAQ.

This clonotype was observed at least ten times. The chain combines TRBV2 with TRBJ2-7; D is ambiguous. Germline values: CDR1 SNHLY, CDR2 FYNNEI. There are 11 residues in the CDR3. V was pared by 5 bases and J by 2 bases, with 4 bases between. CDR3 coding DNA: TGTGCCAGCAGTTGGGCCTACGAGCAGTACTTC. Its protein product is CASSWAYEQYF.

The rearrangement uses TRBV30 and TRBJ1-1, with 10 bases lining up with TRBD1. V was clipped by 1 base and J by 1 base; unmatched bases: 12. The germline CDR1 and CDR2 sequences are GTSNPN and SVGIG (reference sequence). The CDR3 consists of 18 residues. The CDR3 loop is CAWSAGDRGHSRNTEAFF. The CDR3 DNA sequence: TGTGCCTGGAGTGCCGGGGACAGGGGCCATAGCAGGAACACTGAAGCTTTCTTT.

The chain combines TRBV6-2 or TRBV6-3 with TRBJ1-2, with D uncertain. Deletions cut 5 bases from V and 8 bases from J, with 15 bases between. CDR1 and CDR2 (germline): MNHEY, SVGEGT. The CDR3 is made up of 13 amino acids. The DNA of the CDR3 is TGTGCCAGCAGTCCGGACTCGGGTCTGGGCTACACCTTC. Translated: CASSPDSGLGYTF.

The rearrangement uses TRBV5-1 and TRBJ2-7, with a tentative D call TRBD1 (5 bases). This CDR3 region has 11 residues. The V end was cut by 4 bases, the J end by 9 bases, with 11 bases between. CDR1 is SGHRS, CDR2 YFSETQ, per germline. The chain's CDR3 is CASSGDSRQYF. As DNA, the CDR3 is TGCGCCAGCAGCGGCGACAGTAGGCAGTACTTC.